Shown below are 27 T cell receptor beta chains from a single sample sequenced in a study of cytomegalovirus exposure and HLA in healthy donors. PCR involved 60 Vbeta and 13 Jbeta primers. The assay was immunoSEQ multiplex PCR, and TCRdb's table has in-frame clones only and misses some. The sample lists about 110,000 clones, around four fifths occurring once. The sample taken for sequencing was PBMCs. The receptors shown here come from a woman in her sixties in good health and CMV-seropositive.

The CDR3 spells CASSSPWPRGLGAFF. In DNA, the CDR3 is TGTGCCAGCAGTTCCCCCTGGCCAAGGGGGCTTGGTGCTTTCTTT. The chain combines TRBV6-5 with TRBJ1-1, with 7 bases aligning to TRBD1. From germline, CDR1 is MNHEY and CDR2 SVGAGI. There are 15 residues in the CDR3. V was pared by 4 bases and J by 11 bases, with 16 bases of the junction left unmatched.

The gene calls are TRBV2 and TRBJ2-3; maybe TRBD2 (5 bases). Germline CDR1 SNHLY, CDR2 FYNNEI. The CDR3 sequence is 13 residues long. Trimming pared 4 bases from V and 5 bases from J, leaving 10 bases between. In nucleotides, the CDR3 is TGTGCCAGCAGTGCGGCGGGCAGAGATACGCAGTATTTT. Translating gives CASSAAGRDTQYF.

As to this clone: Other DNA sequences within the sample encode an identical CDR3. The CDR3: CASSPTAYEQYF. CDR3 DNA: TGTGCCAGCAGTCCGACAGCTTACGAGCAGTACTTC. This rearrangement joins TRBV27 to TRBJ2-7, with D perhaps TRBD1 (5 bases). The germline V gene has CDR1 MNHEY and CDR2 SMNVEV (reference sequence). The V end was cut by 5 bases, the J end by 4 bases, with 9 bases between. The CDR3 contains 12 residues.

This sequence joins TRBV15 and TRBJ1-2; 10 bases are shared with TRBD1. The CDR3 has 14 residues. J lost 8 bases, V lost 5 bases, and 8 bases had no gene match. The germline V gene has CDR1 LNHNV and CDR2 YYDKDF (reference sequence). CDR3 in amino acids: CATSARDRGYGYTF. The CDR3 nucleotides are TGTGCCACCAGCGCGCGGGACAGGGGCTACGGCTACACCTTC. Full variable domain (rest looked up from reference TRBV15 and TRBJ1-2): DAMVIQNPRYQVTQFGKPVTLSCSQTLNHNVMYWYQQKSSQAPKLLFHYYDKDFNNEADTPDNFQSRRPNTSFCFLDIRSPGLGDTAMYLCATSARDRGYGYTFGSGTRLTVV.

The chain combines TRBV27 with TRBJ1-5, with TRBD1 identical over 7 bases. This CDR3 is 16 amino acids long. The germline V gene encodes CDR1 MNHEY and CDR2 SMNVEV (reference sequence). V trimming: 6 bases; J trimming: 3 bases; junction bases outside the gene matches: 11. CDR3 sequence (DNA): TGTGCCAGCAGACTGACCGGGACAGTATACAATCAGCCCCAGCATTTT. Translated, it gives CASRLTGTVYNQPQHF.

In regard to this clone: Mismatch with germline at one junction end may stem from a read error. The chain employs TRBV7-9 and TRBJ2-7; a weak D match, TRBD2 (6 bases). Germline CDR1 is SEHNR and CDR2 is FQNEAQ (reference sequence). The CDR3 extends over 14 amino acids. This CDR3 reads CSSSLGGSSYEQYF. CDR3 DNA: TGTTCCAGCAGCTTGGGGGGTAGCTCCTACGAGCAGTACTTC.

The gene calls are TRBV19 and TRBJ2-5, with no clear D. V lost 3 bases and J 4 bases, leaving 12 bases between the germline ends. This CDR3 spans 14 amino acids. Germline V gene data show CDR1 as LNHDA and CDR2 as SQIVND (reference sequence). CDR3: CASSMNSLIETQYF. The CDR3, as DNA: TGTGCCAGTAGTATGAACTCCCTAATAGAGACCCAGTACTTC. The whole variable domain, remainder taken from reference TRBV19 and TRBJ2-5, is DGGITQSPKYLFRKEGQNVTLSCEQNLNHDAMYWYRQDPGQGLRLIYYSQIVNDFQKGDIAEGYSVSREKKESFPLTVTSAQKNPTAFYLCASSMNSLIETQYFGPGTRLLVL.

J is TRBJ2-5 and V is TRBV5-1; tentative D call: TRBD2 (5 bases). The J call may be faulty, since TRBJ2-7 better matches the DNA end. The CDR3 extends over 14 amino acids. CDR1 and CDR2 (germline): SGHRS, YFSETQ. CDR3 nucleotides: TGCGCCAGCAGCTTGTCGGGGTTTTCCCTCGAGCAGTACTTC. This encodes CASSLSGFSLEQYF.

The gene calls are TRBV28 and TRBJ2-7; D may be TRBD2 (6 bases). V was clipped by 3 bases and J by 0 bases, with 15 bases between them. CDR3 length equals 16 residues. Germline V gene lookup returns CDR1 MDHEN and CDR2 SYDVKM. The CDR3 region is CASSFSRDSSSYEQYF. The CDR3 region has the DNA TGTGCCAGCAGTTTTAGTAGGGACTCCAGCTCCTACGAGCAGTACTTC. The whole variable domain, remainder taken from reference TRBV28 and TRBJ2-7, is DVKVTQSSRYLVKRTGEKVFLECVQDMDHENMFWYRQDPGLGLRLIYFSYDVKMKEKGDIPEGYSVSREKKERFSLILESASTNQTSMYLCASSFSRDSSSYEQYFGPGTRLTVT.

The rearrangement joins TRBV29-1 to TRBJ1-1; D remains ambiguous. The germline V and J ends were trimmed by 4 bases and 3 bases, with 15 bases remaining between them. CDR3 length: 14 residues. Per germline, CDR1 SQVTM and CDR2 ANQGSEA. The CDR3 DNA reads TGCAGCGTTGTAGCGGTTAGGTCCGACACTGAAGCTTTCTTT. Protein sequence: CSVVAVRSDTEAFF.

The CDR3 loop is CAWTTGDAEAFF. The CDR3 DNA follows: TGTGCCTGGACCACCGGAGACGCTGAAGCTTTCTTT. The chain joins TRBV30 to TRBJ1-1; no clear D gene. The V end was cut by 4 bases, the J end by 6 bases, with 12 bases between. Germline CDR1 is GTSNPN and CDR2 is SVGIG (reference sequence). This CDR3 spans 12 amino acids.

This rearrangement joins TRBV23-1 to TRBJ2-5; 7 bases map to TRBD1. TRBV23-1 is placed among ORFs of uncertain function. This CDR3 region has 20 residues. Unmatched junction bases numbered 31, after V lost 10 bases and J lost 5 bases. The chain's CDR3 is CATNHPGQDAYPNQRETQYF. CDR3 in DNA: TGCGCCACCAATCACCCCGGACAGGATGCGTACCCCAACCAAAGGGAGACCCAGTACTTC.

As DNA, the CDR3 is TGTGCCAGCAGCCATAGCGGTAGCACAGATACGCAGTATTTT. Protein product: CASSHSGSTDTQYF. V and J are TRBV9 and TRBJ2-3; the D gene is possibly TRBD2 (6 bases). Germline loops: CDR1 SGDLS, CDR2 YYNGEE. This CDR3 contains 14 residues. V gave up 4 bases and J gave up 0 bases, with 9 bases separating them.

The V and J genes are TRBV25-1 and TRBJ1-2, with 11 bases aligning to TRBD1. The CDR3 has 16 residues. Germline V gene sequence: CDR1 MGHDK, CDR2 SYGVNS. With V trimmed by 1 base and J by 4 bases, 5 bases remained unmatched. As DNA, the CDR3 is TGTGCCAGCAGTGAATTGGGGACAGGGGGTGTCTATGGCTACACCTTC. Its protein is CASSELGTGGVYGYTF.

This chain links TRBV7-3 with TRBJ2-7; 9 bases are a match to TRBD1. The germline V gene encodes CDR1 SGHTA and CDR2 FQGTGA. The CDR3 loop spans 14 amino acids. J lost 2 bases, V lost 4 bases, and 3 bases had no gene match. The CDR3 DNA reads TGTGCCAGCAGCTGGGGACAGGGCACCTACGAGCAGTACTTC. This sequence encodes CASSWGQGTYEQYF.

The J gene is TRBJ2-2, the V gene TRBV4-1, with D perhaps matching TRBD1 (6 bases). V dropped 2 bases and J dropped 3 bases, with 7 bases sitting between them. The CDR3 length is 14 residues. Germline V gives CDR1 MGHRA, CDR2 YSYEKL. This CDR3 reads CASSQRQDTGELFF. The CDR3 DNA reads TGCGCCAGCAGCCAACGACAGGACACCGGGGAGCTGTTTTTT.

The chain is built from TRBV7-2 and TRBJ2-7; TRBD2 aligns across 7 bases. The CDR3 is 16 residues long. Germline CDR1 and CDR2: SGHTA and FQGNSA. V lost 2 bases, J lost 3 bases, and 10 bases stayed unmatched. DNA of the CDR3: TGTGCCAGCAGCTTATTCTATTTGGGCGGGAGCTACGAGCAGTACTTC. It translates to CASSLFYLGGSYEQYF.

The rearrangement links TRBV19 to TRBJ2-7; perhaps TRBD2 as D (6 bases). This CDR3 contains 13 residues. V was shortened by 5 bases and J by 0 bases, with 8 bases between the two germline ends. CDR1 and CDR2 from the germline V gene are LNHDA and SQIVND (reference sequence). The CDR3 reads CASSSGDSYEQYF. The CDR3 nucleotides read TGTGCCAGTAGTTCGGGGGACTCCTACGAGCAGTACTTC.

The chain uses TRBV7-8 and TRBJ2-7; 9 bases map to TRBD2. V lost 5 bases to trimming and J lost 3 bases; unmatched junction nucleotides: 17. The V gene's germline CDR1 is SGHVS and CDR2 FQNEAQ. The CDR3 totals 18 residues. CDR3 coding DNA: TGTGCCAGCAGCCCGTTGTCTGTCGCGGGAGGGCTTGTCTACGAGCAGTACTTC. This encodes CASSPLSVAGGLVYEQYF.

This chain connects TRBV19 to TRBJ2-3; 12 bases align to TRBD1. Germline assignment: CDR1 LNHDA and CDR2 SQIVND (reference sequence). Unmatched junction bases numbered 1, after V lost 1 base and J lost 2 bases. The CDR3 loop spans 16 amino acids. CDR3 residues: CASSIGDRGHTDTQYF. The CDR3, as DNA: TGTGCCAGTAGTATAGGGGACAGGGGGCACACAGATACGCAGTATTTT. The full variable domain, with the rest looked up from reference TRBV19 and TRBJ2-3, is DGGITQSPKYLFRKEGQNVTLSCEQNLNHDAMYWYRQDPGQGLRLIYYSQIVNDFQKGDIAEGYSVSREKKESFPLTVTSAQKNPTAFYLCASSIGDRGHTDTQYFGPGTRLTVL.

J is TRBJ2-5 and V is TRBV5-1; D uncertain. The V gene's germline CDR1 is SGHRS and CDR2 YFSETQ. V lost 5 bases to trimming and J lost 5 bases, with 13 bases between them. The CDR3 extends over 13 amino acids. The CDR3 DNA follows: TGCGCCAGCAGGTCCCTCATAGAGGAGACCCAGTACTTC. This encodes CASRSLIEETQYF.

The chain carries TRBV30 and TRBJ2-3; tentative D call: TRBD2 (5 bases). V lost 0 bases to trimming and J lost 0 bases, with 13 bases between them. The CDR3 extends over 16 amino acids. Germline CDR1 GTSNPN, CDR2 SVGIG (reference sequence). The CDR3 spells CAWSVLSGTSTDTQYF. The CDR3 DNA follows: TGTGCCTGGAGTGTACTAAGCGGAACTAGCACAGATACGCAGTATTTT.

The rearrangement uses TRBV5-1 and TRBJ1-2; 8 positions agree with TRBD1. The CDR3 totals 13 residues. Germline V gene sequence: CDR1 SGHRS, CDR2 YFSETQ. The V and J ends lost 5 bases and 7 bases, in that order; junction bases with no gene match: 7. The CDR3 sequence: CASSLAQGGGYTF. Written as DNA, the CDR3 is TGCGCCAGCAGTCTAGCACAGGGGGGTGGCTACACCTTC.

The chain combines TRBV30 with TRBJ1-1; D remains ambiguous. V was shortened by 4 bases and J by 3 bases, with 15 bases between the two germline ends. The CDR3 extends over 14 amino acids. The germline gives CDR1 GTSNPN, CDR2 SVGIG (reference sequence). Here the CDR3 reads CAWTRSPADTEAFF. The CDR3 DNA sequence: TGTGCCTGGACCCGGTCCCCCGCGGACACTGAAGCTTTCTTT.

This chain connects TRBV10-3 to TRBJ2-4; the match to TRBD2 covers 9 bases. CDR1 and CDR2 (germline): ENHRY, SYGVKD. Unmatched junction bases numbered 1, after V lost 2 bases and J lost 5 bases. The CDR3 is 14 residues long. In nucleotides, the CDR3 is TGTGCCATCAGTGAGATAGCGGGAGAAAACATTCAGTACTTC. This encodes CAISEIAGENIQYF.

The rearrangement uses TRBV11-2 and TRBJ2-3; TRBD2 matches 14 bases. CDR1 is SGHAT and CDR2 is FQNNGV in the germline V gene. The junction had 2 bases not matched to a gene; V was cut back by 1 base and J by 8 bases. This CDR3 spans 15 amino acids. The CDR3 DNA sequence: TGTGCCAGCAGCTTAGGACTAGCGGGAGGGGTTACGCAGTATTTT. As protein: CASSLGLAGGVTQYF.

The rearrangement joins TRBV7-8 to TRBJ2-7; TRBD1 matches 9 bases. The V segment lost 4 bases and the J segment 1 base; nucleotides outside the gene matches: 8. The CDR3 extends over 16 amino acids. The germline V gene has CDR1 SGHVS and CDR2 FQNEAQ. The CDR3 nucleotides are TGTGCCAGCAGCTCCCCGGGACAGGGTTGGTCCTACGAGCAGTACTTC. It translates to CASSSPGQGWSYEQYF.